The 30 T cell receptor beta chains listed next were all sequenced from one sample in a study of T cell responses to AZD1222 COVID-19 vaccine (dated by TCRdb to the early 2020s). Interpreted using the paper, the time point label stands for: baseline before first vaccination. The library was generated by the immunoSEQ multiplex PCR assay. Drawn from immuneACCESS, this table holds only the in-frame rearrangements with V and J called that TCRdb kept. Clones are partly lost; checked studies trace under half to an unresolved V gene and leave the rest unexplained. The sample has 150,000 or so clones on record, roughly 87% of them singletons. The ten largest clones capture 4.5% to 6% of the sample. The sample consisted of peripheral blood, taken on day 0 of AZD1222 vaccination. These receptor sequences come from an adult in good health.

The chain is built from TRBV15 and TRBJ2-2, with 9 bases fitting TRBD2. Per the germline V gene, CDR1 is LNHNV and CDR2 is YYDKDF (reference sequence). The junction had 10 bases not matched to a gene; V was cut back by 0 bases and J by 5 bases. The CDR3 loop spans 18 amino acids. The CDR3 nucleotides are TGTGCCACCAGCAGAGATCCAGTTCTTAGCGGGAGTACCGGGGAGCTGTTTTTT. As protein: CATSRDPVLSGSTGELFF.

V is TRBV7-8 and J is TRBJ1-5, with D possibly matching TRBD1 (6 bases). The V end was cut by 1 base, the J end by 3 bases, with 10 bases between. Germline loops: CDR1 SGHVS, CDR2 FQNEAQ. The CDR3 is 15 residues long. The CDR3 DNA reads as TGTGCCAGCAGCTTAGTCAGGGGCTCCAATCAGCCCCAGCATTTT. Its translation: CASSLVRGSNQPQHF.

This clone has a handful of counts. The chain recombines TRBV9 with TRBJ2-1, with D unresolved. The CDR3 totals 16 residues. V was trimmed by 3 bases and J by 2 bases, leaving 15 bases between them. Germline assignment: CDR1 SGDLS and CDR2 YYNGEE. The CDR3 spells CASSARTHLPYNEQFF. The CDR3 coding sequence is TGTGCCAGCAGCGCTCGGACCCACCTGCCCTACAATGAGCAGTTCTTC.

The chain couples TRBV5-1 to TRBJ1-2, with a weak D call TRBD1 (6 bases). CDR3 length: 13 amino acids. Germline CDR1 is SGHRS and CDR2 is YFSETQ. Trimming cost V 0 bases and J 4 bases, with 7 bases left between them. The CDR3 bases are TGCGCCAGCAGCTTGGGGGGGGCCTATGGCTACACCTTC. As protein: CASSLGGAYGYTF.

The chain combines TRBV10-1 with TRBJ2-1, with 7 nucleotides matching TRBD2. CDR3 length: 16 residues. V was clipped by 0 bases and J by 0 bases; unmatched bases: 2. Germline V lookup: CDR1 WNHNN, CDR2 SYGVQD (reference sequence). The CDR3 DNA reads TGCGCCAGCAGTGAGTCGGGCGGGAGCTCCTACAATGAGCAGTTCTTC. Amino acid sequence: CASSESGGSSYNEQFF.

The chain links TRBV18 to TRBJ2-5; the D call may be TRBD1 or TRBD2 (5 bases each). CDR3 size: 15 residues. Germline CDR1 reads KGHSH; CDR2 reads LQKENI. Deletions cut 6 bases from V and 4 bases from J, with 18 bases between. The CDR3 DNA reads as TGTGCCAGCTCCCCTCGCTGGGGGTCAGGAGAGACCCAGTACTTC. This codes for CASSPRWGSGETQYF.

The rearrangement joins TRBV9 to TRBJ2-5, with D maybe TRBD2 (6 bases). Germline lookup yields CDR1 SGDLS and CDR2 YYNGEE. V lost 0 bases to trimming and J lost 5 bases, with 11 bases between them. The CDR3 length is 14 residues. CDR3 loop: CASSVAGVVETQYF. CDR3 sequence (DNA): TGTGCCAGCAGCGTAGCGGGGGTTGTGGAGACCCAGTACTTC.

The CDR3 coding sequence is TGTGCCATCAGTGAGTCGGTGGGAGGGCCGTCCTACGAGCAGTACTTC. This translates into CAISESVGGPSYEQYF. This rearrangement joins TRBV10-3 to TRBJ2-7; 7 bases align to TRBD2. CDR3 length equals 16 residues. Germline trimming cut 0 bases from V and 1 base from J; bases unmatched to any gene: 6. CDR1 is ENHRY and CDR2 is SYGVKD in the germline V gene.

The V gene is TRBV18, the J gene TRBJ1-3, with 7 positions matching TRBD1. With 3 bases clipped from V and 6 bases from J, the junction kept 8 bases outside the gene matches. In germline, CDR1 is KGHSH, CDR2 LQKENI. The CDR3 consists of 15 residues. CDR3 protein: CASSPSSTGVNTIYF. CDR3 coding DNA: TGTGCCAGCTCACCCTCGTCCACAGGGGTAAACACCATATATTTT.

This chain links TRBV20-1 with TRBJ1-5; the D gene is possibly TRBD1 (6 bases). The CDR3 extends over 14 amino acids. V shed 3 bases and J shed 5 bases, with 14 bases lying between them. Looked up from germline, CDR1 is DFQATT and CDR2 is SNEGSKA (reference sequence). This chain's CDR3 is CSASAGGADQPQHF. CDR3 sequence (DNA): TGCAGTGCTAGTGCTGGGGGCGCCGATCAGCCCCAGCATTTT.

The chain carries TRBV24-1 and TRBJ1-2, with 8 bases lining up with TRBD1. Germline CDR1 reads KGHDR; CDR2 reads SFDVKD. The CDR3 has 15 residues. With 2 bases clipped from V and 3 bases from J, the junction kept 4 bases outside the gene matches. The CDR3 nucleotides are TGTGCCACCAGTGATTCTGGACAGGGCGACTATGGCTACACCTTC. Its translation is CATSDSGQGDYGYTF.

The chain links TRBV2 to TRBJ2-7, with TRBD2 matching over 8 bases. V shed 5 bases, J shed 7 bases, and the junction held 4 bases outside the gene matches. There are 12 residues in the CDR3. The germline V gene encodes CDR1 SNHLY and CDR2 FYNNEI. The CDR3 nucleotides read TGTGCCAGCAGTCTCATAGCGGGAGAGCAGTACTTC. Its protein product is CASSLIAGEQYF.

This clone occurred once. The chain is built from TRBV7-3 and TRBJ1-3; possible D gene TRBD1, 6 bases. V was cut by 4 bases and J by 4 bases, with 17 bases left in between. Germline CDR1 and CDR2: SGHTA and FQGTGA. CDR3 length equals 16 residues. The DNA for the CDR3 is TGTGCCAGCAGCTCCCAGGGGACCTCCTCGGGAAACACCATATATTTT. Its protein is CASSSQGTSSGNTIYF.

The genes are TRBV7-6 and TRBJ1-5; 11 bases fit TRBD1. Trimming took 5 bases from V and 6 from J; bases not matched to a gene: 6. The CDR3 contains 15 residues. Germline V lookup: CDR1 SGHVS, CDR2 FNYEAQ. CDR3 region: CASSPGQGASQPQHF. The CDR3 DNA follows: TGTGCCAGCAGCCCTGGACAGGGGGCAAGTCAGCCCCAGCATTTT.

This chain joins TRBV27 and TRBJ2-5; 9 bases line up with TRBD2. Germline trimming cut 7 bases from V and 0 bases from J; bases unmatched to any gene: 21. The CDR3 length is 20 residues. Germline CDR1 MNHEY, CDR2 SMNVEV (reference sequence). CDR3 sequence: CASTSDRPGLAFVYQETQYF. DNA of the CDR3: TGTGCCAGCACTTCCGACAGACCGGGACTAGCCTTCGTGTACCAAGAGACCCAGTACTTC.

The rearrangement uses TRBV4-2 and TRBJ1-3; a weak D match, TRBD1 (5 bases). The CDR3 totals 18 residues. The V gene's germline CDR1 is LGHNA and CDR2 YNFKEQ. Trimming cost V 0 bases and J 0 bases, with 15 bases left between them. The CDR3 here is CASSQEGALQFSGNTIYF. CDR3 nucleotide sequence: TGTGCCAGCAGCCAAGAAGGGGCCCTACAGTTCTCTGGAAACACCATATATTTT.

The chain employs TRBV6-1 and TRBJ1-2; D is undetermined. Per the germline V gene, CDR1 is MNHNS and CDR2 is SASEGT. CDR3 size: 13 residues. The V end was cut by 3 bases, the J end by 8 bases, with 13 bases between. The CDR3 loop reads CASSESGLEGYTF. As DNA, the CDR3 is TGTGCCAGCAGTGAGTCTGGGCTGGAGGGCTACACCTTC.

This chain connects TRBV28 to TRBJ2-7; D is undetermined. The CDR3 sequence is 12 residues long. The germline gives CDR1 MDHEN, CDR2 SYDVKM. Trimming left V 8 bases short and J 6 bases short, with 14 bases between. The CDR3 DNA follows: TGTGCCAGCTGGAGTAGGAATGGCGAGCAGTACTTC. Its translation: CASWSRNGEQYF.

V usage is TRBV28 and J usage is TRBJ1-2; D is undetermined. Deletions cut 2 bases from V and 8 bases from J, with 15 bases between. CDR3 length: 14 residues. Germline V gene sequence: CDR1 MDHEN, CDR2 SYDVKM. Here the CDR3 reads CASSLIAGNLGYTF. The CDR3 DNA is TGTGCCAGCAGTTTAATCGCGGGGAACTTAGGCTACACCTTC.

This chain uses TRBV25-1 with TRBJ2-3; a possible D gene is TRBD2 (6 bases). V shed 6 bases and J shed 5 bases, with 15 bases lying between them. The CDR3 has 14 amino acids. The germline gives CDR1 MGHDK, CDR2 SYGVNS. CDR3 DNA: TGTGCCAGCAGCCTCTTGGGCGGGGAAGATACGCAGTATTTT. This gives the protein CASSLLGGEDTQYF.

The chain couples TRBV2 to TRBJ1-1; TRBD1 might be the D (5 bases). Germline CDR1 SNHLY, CDR2 FYNNEI. The CDR3 has 14 residues. Trimming took off 6 bases at V and 2 bases at J, with 13 bases between the two ends. CDR3 coding DNA: TGTGCCAGCAGCTTTACAGGTGTCAACACTGAAGCTTTCTTT. Translation gives CASSFTGVNTEAFF.

The rearrangement joins TRBV28 to TRBJ1-2; D is possibly TRBD1 (5 bases). Germline-derived CDR1 and CDR2 are MDHEN and SYDVKM. The CDR3 contains 13 residues. V lost 6 bases and J lost 4, with 12 bases in between. The chain's CDR3 is CASRSTAFYGYTF. The CDR3 coding sequence is TGTGCCAGCAGGTCGACAGCTTTCTATGGCTACACCTTC.

This sequence joins TRBV18 and TRBJ2-5, with 12 positions matching TRBD2. The CDR3 covers 16 residues. The germline V gene encodes CDR1 KGHSH and CDR2 LQKENI. V shed 2 bases and J 1 base; nucleotides not matched to a gene: 2. The CDR3 spells CASSPTLAGGQETQYF. CDR3 DNA: TGTGCCAGCTCACCAACACTAGCGGGAGGCCAAGAGACCCAGTACTTC.

V usage is TRBV7-9 and J usage is TRBJ2-2; 7 bases align to TRBD1. The trim removed 6 bases at V and 0 bases at J, leaving 10 bases unmatched. This CDR3 contains 17 residues. Per germline, CDR1 SEHNR and CDR2 FQNEAQ (reference sequence). The CDR3 coding sequence is TGTGCCAGCAGGATGTGGCAGGGGGATACGAACACCGGGGAGCTGTTTTTT. Its translation is CASRMWQGDTNTGELFF.

The rearrangement joins TRBV24-1 to TRBJ2-1; 10 bases agree with TRBD2. This CDR3 has 17 amino acids. The J segment lost 5 bases and the V segment lost 12 bases, leaving 18 bases of the junction unmatched. The germline CDR1 and CDR2 sequences are KGHDR and SFDVKD. CDR3 DNA: TGTGCCCGAGATGGGGATCCTAGCGGGAGAGGGGACAATGAGCAGTTCTTC. It codes for CARDGDPSGRGDNEQFF.

The rearrangement uses TRBV2 and TRBJ2-7; TRBD1 aligns across 8 bases. This CDR3 comprises 16 residues. Germline V CDR1 and CDR2: SNHLY, FYNNEI. J lost 0 bases, V lost 6 bases, and 10 bases had no gene match. The CDR3 loop is CASRALGQGRSYEQYF. The CDR3 region has the DNA TGTGCCAGCAGGGCGTTAGGACAGGGCCGCTCCTACGAGCAGTACTTC.

The CDR3 DNA reads as TGTGCCGGGGGTGACGGAAACAGTGAAAAACTGTTTTTT. Amino acids: CAGGDGNSEKLFF. The genes are TRBV30 and TRBJ1-4, with a tentative D call TRBD1 (5 bases). Germline CDR1 GTSNPN, CDR2 SVGIG (reference sequence). The CDR3 length is 13 residues. Deletions cut 8 bases from V and 7 bases from J, with 17 bases between.

The J gene is TRBJ2-7, the V gene TRBV4-3; maybe TRBD1 (6 bases). The V gene's germline CDR1 is LGHNA and CDR2 YSLEER. The V end was cut by 6 bases, the J end by 6 bases, with 21 bases between. The CDR3 has 15 residues. In nucleotides, the CDR3 is TGCGCCAGCAGACCAGATGCCAGGGGTCTGGGCGAGCAGTACTTC. It is translated as CASRPDARGLGEQYF.

This clone was counted once. This rearrangement joins TRBV7-8 to TRBJ1-2; D perhaps matches TRBD1 (5 bases). Trimming cost V 6 bases and J 7 bases, with 15 bases left between them. This CDR3 comprises 13 residues. Germline V CDR1 and CDR2: SGHVS, FQNEAQ. Here the CDR3 reads CASSTLRGPGYTF. Here the CDR3 DNA reads TGTGCCAGCAGTACACTGAGGGGCCCTGGCTACACCTTC.

The gene calls are TRBV24-1 and TRBJ2-7, with a possible D match to TRBD2 (6 bases). Between the trimmed V and J ends, which lost 4 bases and 9 bases, there was a span of 18 bases. Germline CDR1 is KGHDR and CDR2 is SFDVKD. The CDR3 covers 14 residues. CDR3 sequence (DNA): TGTGCCACCAGTGACCCCGGGACGGGGGTTGGGCAGTACTTC. This encodes CATSDPGTGVGQYF.